This passage covers 32 T cell receptor beta chains from one sample sequenced in a study of T cell repertoires in cytomegalovirus infection. One entry per CDR3 protein results from TCRdb running MiXCR on the reads. The profile covers around 740,000 distinct CDR3 sequences, with under 40% appearing a single time and roughly 2.8% taken by the ten largest. Sample: PBMCs. These receptors were taken from a human donor in good health (CMV status not recorded). Some clones in this sample may be carry-over from other donors' samples.

The chain recombines TRBV6-1 with TRBJ1-6; D remains ambiguous. Germline V gene lookup returns CDR1 MNHNS and CDR2 SASEGT. The CDR3 is made up of 13 amino acids. V lost 5 bases and J 9 bases, leaving 11 bases between the germline ends. In DNA form, the CDR3 reads TGTGCCAGCAGTCAAAGGGAGCGTTCACCCCTCCACTTT. Translating it yields CASSQRERSPLHF.

As for this clonotype: A much larger clone lies one base from this, so it may be a read error. This chain uses TRBV7-2 with TRBJ1-2, with D possibly being TRBD1 (6 bases). Germline V CDR1 and CDR2: SGHTA, FQGNSA. The CDR3 is made up of 12 amino acids. CDR3 protein: CASSVQGYGYIF. In DNA form, the CDR3 reads TGTGCCAGCAGCGTACAGGGATATGGCTACATCTTC.

This clonotype was picked up a small number of times. The genes are TRBV12-3 or TRBV12-4 and TRBJ2-1; TRBD2 matches at 7 bases. The CDR3 covers 20 residues. J lost 3 bases, V lost 3 bases, and 20 bases had no gene match. DNA for the CDR3: TGTGCCAGCAGTTTTTCGCCCTTCGTCAAAGGGCGGGAGTACTACAATGAGCAGTTCTTC. It specifies CASSFSPFVKGREYYNEQFF.

This clonotype was counted between two and nine times. This rearrangement joins TRBV12-3 or TRBV12-4 to TRBJ2-7; 12 positions agree with TRBD1. The CDR3 is 14 residues long. Unmatched junction bases numbered 6, after V lost 8 bases and J lost 4 bases. CDR3 sequence reads: CASGGQGASYEQYF. For the CDR3, the DNA is TGTGCCAGCGGGGGACAGGGGGCGTCTTACGAGCAGTACTTC.

This clonotype appeared a few times. CDR3 in DNA: TGCAGCGTTGATGGGACAGGGTACACTGAAGCTTTCTTT. This codes for CSVDGTGYTEAFF. The V and J genes are TRBV29-1 and TRBJ1-1; 9 bases match TRBD1. V shed 3 bases, J shed 3 bases, and the junction held 2 bases outside the gene matches. This CDR3 has 13 amino acids. Germline assignment: CDR1 SQVTM and CDR2 ANQGSEA.

This clonotype was counted a few times. The chain joins TRBV5-6 to TRBJ2-7; either TRBD1 or TRBD2 may supply D (5 bases each). The length of the CDR3 is 14 residues. Trimming stripped 3 bases from V and 5 bases from J, with 15 bases between. Germline loops: CDR1 SGHDT, CDR2 YYEEEE. The CDR3 bases are TGTGCCAGCAGCTGGGGGATGGTTGCGGACGAGCAGTACTTC. It translates to CASSWGMVADEQYF.

The gene calls are TRBV5-1 and TRBJ2-3; 10 nucleotides agree with TRBD1. Germline values: CDR1 SGHRS, CDR2 YFSETQ. This CDR3 contains 16 residues. The V segment lost 0 bases and the J segment 2 bases; nucleotides outside the gene matches: 3. CDR3 nucleotides: TGCGCCAGCAGCTTGGGGGACAGGGGCCCCACAGATACGCAGTATTTT. Translation gives CASSLGDRGPTDTQYF.

This clonotype was counted ten times or more. The V and J genes are TRBV28 and TRBJ1-6, with 7 positions matching TRBD1. Trimming removed 6 bases from V and 9 bases from J; junction bases left unmatched: 8. Per germline, CDR1 MDHEN and CDR2 SYDVKM. The CDR3 is 14 residues long. In DNA, the CDR3 is TGTGCCAGCAGAGCGACAGGGCTTGGTTCACCCCTCCACTTT. It codes for CASRATGLGSPLHF.

In regard to this clonotype: A read error may be the cause here, since a much bigger clone is one base away. The CDR3: CASSLQWLAGGRDTPYF. Written as DNA, the CDR3 is TGTGCCAGCAGCTTACAATGGCTGGCGGGAGGGCGAGATACGCCGTATTTT. The chain has TRBV7-2 and TRBJ2-3, with 9 bases matching TRBD2. The CDR3 spans 17 residues. Germline V gene lookup returns CDR1 SGHTA and CDR2 FQGNSA.

The chain has TRBV3-1 and TRBJ2-7; TRBD1 matches 8 bases. CDR3 length: 15 residues. Germline values: CDR1 LGHDT, CDR2 YNNKEL (reference sequence). V shed 5 bases and J 0 bases; nucleotides not matched to a gene: 6. CDR3 in DNA: TGTGCCAGCAGCTCAAGGACAGGGCGCTCCTACGAGCAGTACTTC. As protein: CASSSRTGRSYEQYF.

The chain is built from TRBV12-3 or TRBV12-4 and TRBJ1-1; D perhaps matches TRBD1 (5 bases). This CDR3 spans 14 amino acids. Trimming stripped 2 bases from V and 7 bases from J, with 14 bases between. CDR3 sequence (DNA): TGTGCCAGCAGTTTAAAGGGACCTGGAGGTGAAGCTTTCTTT. Translating gives CASSLKGPGGEAFF.

This clonotype was detected many times. V gene TRBV7-2 combines with J gene TRBJ2-3; TRBD2 agrees at 7 bases. V was pared by 1 base and J by 0 bases, with 7 bases of the junction left unmatched. CDR3 length equals 17 residues. Germline-derived CDR1 and CDR2 are SGHTA and FQGNSA. This chain's CDR3 is CASSLGQSGASTDTQYF. The CDR3 bases are TGTGCCAGCAGCTTAGGACAAAGCGGGGCTAGCACAGATACGCAGTATTTT. The full variable domain, in which reference TRBV7-2 and TRBJ2-3 provide the parts outside the CDR3, is GAGVSQSPSNKVTEKGKDVELRCDPISGHTALYWYRQSLGQGLEFLIYFQGNSAPDKSGLPSDRFSAERTGGSVSTLTIQRTQQEDSAVYLCASSLGQSGASTDTQYFGPGTRLTVL.

This rearrangement joins TRBV10-3 to TRBJ2-3; no reliable D call. This CDR3 is built from 13 residues. CDR1 and CDR2 from the germline V gene are ENHRY and SYGVKD. Trimming left V 7 bases short and J 4 bases short, with 12 bases between. The CDR3 protein is CAIKELGADTQYF. The CDR3, as DNA: TGTGCCATCAAAGAGTTAGGTGCAGATACGCAGTATTTT.

This clonotype was found many times. The gene calls are TRBV4-1 and TRBJ1-1, with a tentative D call TRBD1 (5 bases). Germline V gene data show CDR1 as MGHRA and CDR2 as YSYEKL. The V end lost 6 bases, the J end lost 4 bases, and 18 bases lay between the germline ends. The CDR3 is 15 residues long. CDR3 DNA: TGCGCCAGCAGACATTACCTGGTGGGGGTCACTGAAGCTTTCTTT. It codes for CASRHYLVGVTEAFF.

This clonotype came up many times. The J gene is TRBJ1-1, the V gene TRBV7-8; D unresolved. Trimming removed 2 bases from V and 0 bases from J, with 10 bases in between. There are 15 residues in the CDR3. Germline loops: CDR1 SGHVS, CDR2 FQNEAQ. CDR3 coding DNA: TGTGCCAGCAGCTTATATCGACGGGTGAACACTGAAGCTTTCTTT. Translation: CASSLYRRVNTEAFF.

CDR3: CASSWEDYEQYF. CDR3 DNA: TGTGCCAGCAGCTGGGAGGACTACGAGCAGTACTTC. J is TRBJ2-7 and V is TRBV7-2, with D possibly being TRBD2 (6 bases). The CDR3 length is 12 residues. The germline CDR1 and CDR2 sequences are SGHTA and FQGNSA. V lost 4 bases, J lost 3 bases, and 7 bases lay in between.

The V gene is TRBV12-3 or TRBV12-4, the J gene TRBJ2-1, with 7 bases matching TRBD2. V trimming: 3 bases; J trimming: 7 bases; junction bases outside the gene matches: 9. The CDR3 contains 15 residues. DNA for the CDR3: TGTGCCAGCAGTTTGGGGCGGGGGAATAGAAATGAGCAGTTCTTC. This gives the protein CASSLGRGNRNEQFF.

V is TRBV7-3 and J is TRBJ2-1; 8 bases are shared with TRBD2. Trimming removed 5 bases from V and 2 bases from J; junction bases left unmatched: 8. CDR3 length: 16 residues. Germline lookup yields CDR1 SGHTA and CDR2 FQGTGA. The chain's CDR3 is CASSPQERGTYNEQFF. CDR3 nucleotides: TGTGCCAGCAGCCCCCAGGAGCGGGGGACCTACAATGAGCAGTTCTTC.

Many counts were recorded for this clonotype. An end of the junction does not agree with germline; a read error may underlie this. The CDR3 protein is CASSLYGTGTNQPQHF. The CDR3 coding sequence is TGTGCCAGTAGCTTATACGGGACAGGGACTAATCAGCCCCAGCATTTT. The genes are TRBV7-2 and TRBJ1-5, with 9 bases lining up with TRBD1. CDR3 length equals 16 residues. Germline V CDR1 and CDR2: SGHTA, FQGNSA.

This chain joins TRBV7-9 and TRBJ2-3; TRBD1 aligns across 8 bases. There are 17 residues in the CDR3. V trimming: 5 bases; J trimming: 2 bases; junction bases outside the gene matches: 12. Germline CDR1 and CDR2: SEHNR and FQNEAQ (reference sequence). CDR3 protein: CASSPRIRQGTTDTQYF. The CDR3 DNA follows: TGTGCCAGCAGCCCGCGAATCCGACAGGGGACCACAGATACGCAGTATTTT.

The table lists this clonotype with many counts. This chain connects TRBV28 to TRBJ1-5; D not certain. The CDR3 runs 11 residues. Trimming took 5 bases from V and 4 from J, leaving 3 bases between them. Germline V CDR1 and CDR2: MDHEN, SYDVKM. The CDR3 DNA reads as TGTGCCAGCAGTCGTAATCAGCCCCAGCATTTT. It is translated as CASSRNQPQHF.

Notes on this clonotype: One end of the junction does not line up with germline, which may come from a read error. This chain connects TRBV7-9 to TRBJ2-7; D not resolved. Germline loops: CDR1 SEHNR, CDR2 FQNEAQ (reference sequence). The CDR3 extends over 14 amino acids. The CDR3 nucleotides are TGTGCCAGCAGCAACCTTGGGGAAAACTACGAGGAGTACTTC. It translates to CASSNLGENYEEYF.

The chain is built from TRBV7-9 and TRBJ1-2; D call uncertain. CDR1 and CDR2 (germline): SEHNR, FQNEAQ (reference sequence). Trimming took 4 bases from V and 6 from J, leaving 9 bases between them. This CDR3 comprises 12 residues. This CDR3 reads CASSSPFDGYTF. CDR3 in DNA: TGTGCCAGCAGCTCCCCCTTCGATGGCTACACCTTC.

This chain connects TRBV6-5 to TRBJ1-3; 9 bases fit TRBD1. CDR1 is MNHEY and CDR2 is SVGAGI in the germline V gene. V shed 7 bases, J shed 4 bases, and the junction held 8 bases outside the gene matches. The CDR3 is 15 residues long. CDR3 residues: CASTPSGTGGNTIYF. Written as DNA, the CDR3 is TGTGCCAGCACCCCCTCCGGGACAGGGGGAAACACCATATATTTT.

This clonotype has only a few counts. This chain joins TRBV29-1 and TRBJ1-2, with 7 bases lining up with TRBD1. CDR1 and CDR2 from the germline V gene are SQVTM and ANQGSEA. The V segment lost 4 bases and the J segment 1 base; nucleotides outside the gene matches: 9. This CDR3 is 15 amino acids long. The CDR3 sequence: CSVGGLWDSNYGYTF. The CDR3 DNA reads as TGCAGCGTTGGCGGGTTATGGGACAGTAACTATGGCTACACCTTC.

The gene calls are TRBV7-9 and TRBJ2-3; 11 bases map to TRBD2. Germline V lookup: CDR1 SEHNR, CDR2 FQNEAQ (reference sequence). The CDR3 totals 14 residues. V shed 5 bases and J 6 bases; nucleotides not matched to a gene: 4. CDR3 coding DNA: TGTGCCAGCAGCGCCGCTAGCGGGAGGGATACGCAGTATTTT. It specifies CASSAASGRDTQYF.

This clonotype has only a few counts. The chain couples TRBV5-1 to TRBJ2-5; D is unclear. CDR1 SGHRS and CDR2 YFSETQ come from the germline V gene. Trimming removed 1 base from V and 2 bases from J, with 6 bases in between. The CDR3 spans 13 residues. CDR3 nucleotide sequence: TGCGCCAGCAGCTTGTTCCAGCAAGAGACCCAGTACTTC. This gives the protein CASSLFQQETQYF.

This clonotype was recorded a few times. V and J are TRBV15 and TRBJ2-7; D remains ambiguous. The V and J ends lost 2 bases and 3 bases respectively, with 14 bases between them. The CDR3 is 15 amino acids. Germline-derived CDR1 and CDR2 are LNHNV and YYDKDF (reference sequence). Written as DNA, the CDR3 is TGTGCCACCAGCAGAAGGAGCCTAGGGCTCTACGAGCAGTACTTC. Translation: CATSRRSLGLYEQYF. The full variable domain, completed using reference TRBV15 and TRBJ2-7, is DAMVIQNPRYQVTQFGKPVTLSCSQTLNHNVMYWYQQKSSQAPKLLFHYYDKDFNNEADTPDNFQSRRPNTSFCFLDIRSPGLGDTAMYLCATSRRSLGLYEQYFGPGTRLTVT.

The rearrangement links TRBV14 to TRBJ2-1; TRBD1 is a possible D gene (5 bases). Trimming took off 3 bases at V and 8 bases at J, with 11 bases between the two ends. Germline CDR1 SGHDN, CDR2 FVKESK. The CDR3 contains 13 residues. The CDR3 protein is CASSHNAGYEQFF. The CDR3 nucleotides read TGTGCCAGCAGCCACAACGCAGGGTATGAGCAGTTCTTC. The full variable domain, its missing parts supplied by reference TRBV14 and TRBJ2-1, is EAGVTQFPSHSVIEKGQTVTLRCDPISGHDNLYWYRRVMGKEIKFLLHFVKESKQDESGMPNNRFLAERTGGTYSTLKVQPAELEDSGVYFCASSHNAGYEQFFGPGTRLTVL.

The chain combines TRBV15 with TRBJ2-7, with D hard to call. The V gene's germline CDR1 is LNHNV and CDR2 YYDKDF (reference sequence). Trimming cost V 0 bases and J 7 bases, with 10 bases left between them. The length of the CDR3 is 13 residues. The CDR3 here is CATSRDPLGEQYF. The DNA of the CDR3 is TGTGCCACCAGCAGAGATCCGCTAGGGGAGCAGTACTTC. The variable domain in full, completed from reference TRBV15 and TRBJ2-7, reads DAMVIQNPRYQVTQFGKPVTLSCSQTLNHNVMYWYQQKSSQAPKLLFHYYDKDFNNEADTPDNFQSRRPNTSFCFLDIRSPGLGDTAMYLCATSRDPLGEQYFGPGTRLTVT.

The rearrangement joins TRBV28 to TRBJ2-1, with 10 bases lining up with TRBD2. The ends lost 6 bases at V and 5 bases at J; junction bases unmatched: 10. The CDR3 is 16 residues long. Germline V CDR1 and CDR2: MDHEN, SYDVKM. CDR3 in DNA: TGTGCCAGCAGCGCGAAGCGTCTAGCGGGGGACAATGAGCAGTTCTTC. Protein product: CASSAKRLAGDNEQFF.

This clonotype was found a few times. The gene calls are TRBV6-1 and TRBJ2-5, with TRBD1 matching over 10 bases. Germline V gene data show CDR1 as MNHNS and CDR2 as SASEGT. The CDR3 consists of 15 residues. Trimming cost V 6 bases and J 1 base; bases outside gene matches: 5. The CDR3 DNA reads as TGTGCCAGCAGCTGGGGACAGGGGATCCAAGAGACCCAGTACTTC. Its translation: CASSWGQGIQETQYF.